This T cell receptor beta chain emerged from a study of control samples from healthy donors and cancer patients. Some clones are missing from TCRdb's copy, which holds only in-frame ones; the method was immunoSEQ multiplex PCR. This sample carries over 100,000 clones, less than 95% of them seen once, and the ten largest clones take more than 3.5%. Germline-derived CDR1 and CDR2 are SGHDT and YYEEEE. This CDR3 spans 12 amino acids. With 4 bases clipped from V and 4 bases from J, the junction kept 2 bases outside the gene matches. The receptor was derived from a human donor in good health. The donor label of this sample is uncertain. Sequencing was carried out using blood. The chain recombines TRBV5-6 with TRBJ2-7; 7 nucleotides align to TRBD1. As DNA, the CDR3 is TGTGCCAGCAGCGTACAGGGGTACGAGCAGTACTTC. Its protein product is CASSVQGYEQYF.